This T cell receptor (beta chain) appears in the sequencing data of a study of response to subunit inactivated influenza vaccine. The CDR3 consists of 16 residues. From germline, CDR1 is SGHTA and CDR2 FQGNSA. Trimming cost V 1 base and J 12 bases; bases outside gene matches: 15. TCRdb re-called the RT-PCR reads through MiXCR, storing one row per CDR3 protein. Among hundreds of thousands of distinct CDR3 sequences listed, roughly 12% were seen once. Separately, the same data were catalogued under a study of T cells expressing NK-cell markers. From that paper: Template switching by 5'RACE with UMIs generated the TCR beta cDNA. The TCR beta repertoires were obtained from sorted CD3+CD56+NKG2C+, CD3+CD56+NKG2C- and CD3+CD56-NKG2C+ T cells. Of CD8+ T cells, roughly 1.0-7.0% belonged to dominant NKG2C+ clonotypes in more than five donors.

The chain is built from TRBV7-2 and TRBJ2-1, with TRBD2 identical over 7 bases. This sample comprised PBMCs from blood, obtained on the day of vaccination. This clonotype was sampled from a man aged 50-60 years who received an inactivated influenza vaccine. CDR3 region: CASSLGLAGESDRQFF. For the CDR3, the DNA is TGTGCCAGCAGCTTAGGTCTGGCGGGAGAGAGCGACCGGCAGTTCTTC.